This entry features one T cell receptor beta chain sequence. This clone was found many times. The antigen it binds to is not known. No quality values exist for individual bases; no much larger clone is one base distant. Ends trimmed: V by 7 bases, J by 4 bases; bases unmatched to a gene: 10. The CDR3 contains 14 residues, cysteine and phenylalanine counted. The only DNA kept is the CDR3, 42 bases in frame from the first base. The germline V gene (reference sequence) sets CDR1 to PRHDT and CDR2 to FYEKMQ. Whole blood was collected in K2EDTA tubes by collaborating institutions according to the institutions' own protocols. For TCRbeta analysis, collaborators shipped samples as frozen whole blood, isolated PBMCs, or DNA extracted from either of those sample types. This sample stems from a study of blood T cell repertoires in COVID-19 (dated by TCRdb to about 2020). With regard to the full study: The collaborator samples originated in the United States, Italy and Spain and spanned the acute and convalescent phases of COVID-19. The material from the prospective study consisted of cDNA or gDNA derived from T cells, B-cell-depleted T cells, or PBMCs. Subjects who had been exposed to COVID-19, were actively infected with it, or had recovered from it provided the deeply sampled blood TCRbeta repertoires that made up the dataset. The repertoires were released in a freely available public database intended as a resource for research on the immune response to SARS-CoV-2. Samples came from the ongoing ImmuneRACE study (first 160 participants) plus 1,254 subjects from 6 global collaborators. Sample metadata almost always included a de-identified subject ID, COVID-19 status, age in years and sex. HLA class I and class II types, where available, came from metadata supplied by the sample provider rather than from assay-based typing. What the authors observed across the whole study: Clinical and demographic metadata were provided uncurated, with the amount varying by source and participant.

TCRbeta CDR3 regions were amplified from genomic DNA by means of the immunoSEQ Assay, a bias-controlled multiplex PCR. As for the original processing: Within the assay, amplification of reference gene primers was used to estimate how many nucleated cells each sample contained. Sequence reads were collapsed and filtered to measure the absolute abundance of every unique TCRbeta CDR3 rearrangement. For each sample, productive Simpson clonality was calculated as the square root of Simpson's diversity index across productive rearrangements. TCRdb re-hosts the immuneACCESS table, in-frame sequences only. Its copies lack some clones; in the studies checked, an unresolved V gene accounts for under half of them, and the cause for the rest is not known. V and J calls and clone size come straight from that table; D and trimming were deduced from the DNA. Within this sample are over 200,000 clones, with roughly 80% of them counted one time only. The ten largest clones capture 5.1% of the sample.

The sequenced material came from peripheral blood. This receptor chain uses TRBV13 and TRBJ2-7, with TRBD2 identical over 7 junction bases. This TCR was recovered from a human donor in a cohort sampled during active COVID-19. The nucleotides are TGTGCCAGCAACCTTAAGGGAGGGAATTACGAGCAGTACTTC. Its protein is CASNLKGGNYEQYF.